Shown below are 28 T cell receptor beta chains from a single sample sequenced in a study of T cell responses to AZD1222 COVID-19 vaccine. The assay was immunoSEQ multiplex PCR, and TCRdb's table has in-frame clones only and misses some. The repertoire holds approximately 130,000 clones, with less than 95% as singletons. Material: peripheral blood, obtained on day 0 of AZD1222 vaccination. These receptors came from an adult in good health.

V gene TRBV27 combines with J gene TRBJ1-4, with unresolved D. The germline V gene encodes CDR1 MNHEY and CDR2 SMNVEV (reference sequence). The CDR3 runs 11 residues. V was trimmed by 5 bases and J by 6 bases, leaving 4 bases between them. The CDR3 DNA sequence: TGTGCCAGCAGTGGGGATGAAAAACTGTTTTTT. Protein: CASSGDEKLFF.

CDR3 sequence (DNA): TGTGCCAGCAGTGGCCTTAGCGGGCCTTCCTACAATGAGCAGTTCTTC. Translation: CASSGLSGPSYNEQFF. This chain links TRBV3-1 (or the pseudogene TRBV3-2) with TRBJ2-1, with 7 nucleotides matching TRBD2. This CDR3 contains 16 residues. CDR1 and CDR2 (germline): LGHDT, YNNKEL (reference sequence). Germline trimming cut 6 bases from V and 1 base from J; bases unmatched to any gene: 9.

This clone has just one count. The chain couples TRBV2 to TRBJ2-5; D gene uncertain. The CDR3 has 13 amino acids. CDR1 and CDR2 (germline): SNHLY, FYNNEI. V was clipped by 4 bases and J by 5 bases, with 11 bases between them. The CDR3 protein is CASSAEGKETQYF. For the CDR3, the DNA is TGTGCCAGCAGTGCGGAAGGCAAGGAGACCCAGTACTTC.

The sample holds one count of this clone. V usage is TRBV18 and J usage is TRBJ2-1; 7 nucleotides line up with TRBD2. This CDR3 contains 15 residues. Trimming at V came to 4 bases and at J to 7 bases, leaving 10 bases not matched to a gene. Germline CDR1 KGHSH, CDR2 LQKENI. The CDR3 protein is CASSQDLGGPNEQFF. Here the CDR3 DNA reads TGTGCCAGCTCACAAGACTTGGGAGGGCCTAATGAGCAGTTCTTC.

The chain links TRBV9 to TRBJ2-3, with 7 bases identical to TRBD2. After removal of 1 base from V and 0 bases from J, the junction contained 5 bases not matched to a gene. The CDR3 runs to 16 residues. The germline V gene encodes CDR1 SGDLS and CDR2 YYNGEE. The chain's CDR3 is CASSVSGTPSTDTQYF. Here the CDR3 DNA reads TGTGCCAGCAGCGTAAGCGGGACCCCGAGCACAGATACGCAGTATTTT. The entire variable domain, with the rest obtained from reference TRBV9 and TRBJ2-3, is as follows: DSGVTQTPKHLITATGQRVTLRCSPRSGDLSVYWYQQSLDQGLQFLIQYYNGEERAKGNILERFSAQQFPDLHSELNLSSLELGDSALYFCASSVSGTPSTDTQYFGPGTRLTVL.

This clone was detected only once. The chain combines TRBV10-3 with TRBJ1-5; D is undetermined. The CDR3 has 13 residues. Germline CDR1 and CDR2: ENHRY and SYGVKD. Trimming took off 0 bases at V and 7 bases at J, with 7 bases between the two ends. The chain's CDR3 is CAISESLGQPQHF. CDR3 coding DNA: TGTGCCATCAGTGAGTCTCTAGGGCAGCCCCAGCATTTT.

The J gene is TRBJ1-3, the V gene TRBV11-2; TRBD1 is a possible D gene (5 bases). The CDR3 extends over 13 amino acids. V lost 7 bases and J 2 bases, leaving 9 bases between the germline ends. Germline CDR1 is SGHAT and CDR2 is FQNNGV. CDR3 sequence (DNA): TGTGCCAGCACCGGGACCGCTGGAAACACCATATATTTT. It codes for CASTGTAGNTIYF.

J is TRBJ1-6 and V is TRBV15; TRBD1 aligns across 8 bases. Germline assignment: CDR1 LNHNV and CDR2 YYDKDF (reference sequence). The trim removed 8 bases at V and 14 bases at J, leaving 14 bases unmatched. The CDR3 length is 14 residues. The CDR3 DNA follows: TGTGCCACCTCGACAGACAGGGGCTCAACCGCCCTCCACTTT. Its translation is CATSTDRGSTALHF.

The V and J genes are TRBV20-1 and TRBJ2-7; D perhaps matches TRBD1 (5 bases). The CDR3 spans 10 residues. Germline V lookup: CDR1 DFQATT, CDR2 SNEGSKA (reference sequence). Trimming pared 5 bases from V and 5 bases from J, leaving 7 bases between. CDR3 sequence reads: CSAGAHEQYF. DNA of the CDR3: TGCAGTGCTGGGGCCCACGAGCAGTACTTC.

V is TRBV5-4 and J is TRBJ1-4; D gene unclear. Between the trimmed V and J ends, which lost 5 bases and 4 bases, there was a span of 12 bases. Germline CDR1 is SGHNT and CDR2 is YYREEE (reference sequence). This CDR3 is built from 14 residues. The CDR3, as DNA: TGTGCCAGCAGAGACCCGAAGGATAATGAAAAACTGTTTTTT. It yields the protein CASRDPKDNEKLFF.

The chain links TRBV5-4 to TRBJ1-2; D gene unclear. V was trimmed by 0 bases and J by 0 bases, leaving 15 bases between them. From germline, CDR1 is SGHNT and CDR2 YYREEE (reference sequence). The CDR3 is 17 amino acids. CDR3: CASSLARSRPANYGYTF. Here the CDR3 DNA reads TGTGCCAGCAGCTTGGCCCGGAGCAGACCAGCTAACTATGGCTACACCTTC.

The genes are TRBV18 and TRBJ1-2; the D gene is possibly TRBD1 (6 bases). The V gene lost 3 bases and the J gene lost 6 bases, with 14 bases spanning the gap. The CDR3 spans 14 residues. Germline-derived CDR1 and CDR2 are KGHSH and LQKENI. CDR3 residues: CASSPTGPKDGYTF. For the CDR3, the DNA is TGTGCCAGCTCACCGACAGGCCCTAAGGATGGCTACACCTTC.

The chain has TRBV9 and TRBJ2-1; TRBD2 is a possible D gene (6 bases). In germline, CDR1 is SGDLS, CDR2 YYNGEE. Trimming cost V 1 base and J 1 base, with 9 bases left between them. This CDR3 region has 15 residues. CDR3 protein: CASSVLALSYNEQFF. The CDR3 region has the DNA TGTGCCAGCAGCGTACTAGCGTTATCCTACAATGAGCAGTTCTTC.

This rearrangement joins TRBV5-4 to TRBJ2-6; no definite D call. The ends were cut back, 3 bases at V and 1 base at J, with 14 bases in the middle. Germline V gene sequence: CDR1 SGHNT, CDR2 YYREEE (reference sequence). This CDR3 is built from 17 residues. Written as DNA, the CDR3 is TGTGCCAGCAGCTCCAGCATAACGAGATCTGGGGCCAACGTCCTGACTTTC. This gives the protein CASSSSITRSGANVLTF.

CDR3 DNA sequence: TGTGCCAGCAAGGGAGGGAGCTCCTACGAGCAGTACTTC. Its translation is CASKGGSSYEQYF. The chain uses TRBV28 and TRBJ2-7; the match to TRBD2 covers 7 bases. After removal of 7 bases from V and 0 bases from J, the junction contained 3 bases not matched to a gene. Germline lookup yields CDR1 MDHEN and CDR2 SYDVKM. CDR3 length: 13 amino acids.

The chain links TRBV10-3 to TRBJ2-3; TRBD1 matches at 8 bases. This CDR3 has 13 residues. V lost 7 bases and J lost 5; bases outside the gene matches: 5. Germline CDR1 is ENHRY and CDR2 is SYGVKD. The CDR3 is CAINGQGEDTQYF. For the CDR3, the DNA is TGTGCCATCAATGGACAGGGTGAAGATACGCAGTATTTT.

The chain joins TRBV18 to TRBJ2-1, with TRBD2 matching over 9 bases. J gave up 6 bases and V 3 bases, and 6 bases lay outside the gene matches. The CDR3 totals 15 residues. Germline CDR1 is KGHSH and CDR2 is LQKENI. CDR3 sequence (DNA): TGTGCCAGCTCACCCCTAGCGGGATCTGGCAATGAGCAGTTCTTC. Translating gives CASSPLAGSGNEQFF.

The chain is built from TRBV4-3 and TRBJ2-4, with D maybe TRBD1 (5 bases). The CDR3 sequence is 14 residues long. Trimming took 3 bases from V and 9 from J, leaving 15 bases between them. Germline V CDR1 and CDR2: LGHNA, YSLEER. DNA for the CDR3: TGCGCCAGCAGCCACACTATAGGGGTTGGCATTCAGTACTTC. Translation: CASSHTIGVGIQYF.

The chain employs TRBV5-5 and TRBJ1-5; D is unresolved. This CDR3 is built from 15 residues. Deletions cut 1 base from V and 3 bases from J, with 11 bases between. CDR1 is SGHKS, CDR2 YYEKEE, per germline (reference sequence). CDR3 nucleotides: TGTGCCAGCAGCTTGCGAGGGTTATACAATCAGCCCCAGCATTTT. Encoded protein: CASSLRGLYNQPQHF.

CDR3 loop: CASSMGYEQYF. In DNA, the CDR3 is TGTGCCAGTAGTATGGGCTACGAGCAGTACTTC. The J gene is TRBJ2-7, the V gene TRBV19; D gene unclear. The germline CDR1 and CDR2 sequences are LNHDA and SQIVND (reference sequence). This CDR3 spans 11 amino acids. Trimming took 3 bases from V and 3 from J, leaving 3 bases between them.

This sequence joins TRBV5-1 and TRBJ2-3; D not resolved. Germline lookup yields CDR1 SGHRS and CDR2 YFSETQ. CDR3 length equals 16 residues. Trimming left V 0 bases short and J 0 bases short, with 11 bases between. Here the CDR3 reads CASSLGALPSTDTQYF. CDR3 sequence (DNA): TGCGCCAGCAGCTTGGGGGCCCTCCCTAGCACAGATACGCAGTATTTT.

The chain is built from TRBV6-2 or TRBV6-3 and TRBJ2-2, with 10 bases matching TRBD2. V shed 2 bases and J 8 bases; nucleotides not matched to a gene: 5. CDR3 length equals 15 residues. CDR1 is MNHEY, CDR2 SVGEGT, per germline. The DNA for the CDR3 is TGTGCCAGCAGTTACGGGTCTAGCGGGAGAGGGGAGCTGTTTTTT. Protein product: CASSYGSSGRGELFF.

The rearrangement uses TRBV2 and TRBJ2-3; D possibly corresponds to TRBD2 (6 bases). The length of the CDR3 is 16 residues. Looked up from germline, CDR1 is SNHLY and CDR2 is FYNNEI. Deletions cut 2 bases from V and 1 base from J, with 13 bases between. CDR3 region: CASSEPRASGTDTQYF. In DNA, the CDR3 is TGTGCCAGCAGTGAACCTAGGGCTAGCGGCACAGATACGCAGTATTTT.

The chain is built from TRBV28 and TRBJ2-7; no definite D call. CDR1 and CDR2 from the germline V gene are MDHEN and SYDVKM. Between the trimmed V and J ends, which lost 10 bases and 2 bases, there was a span of 15 bases. CDR3 length equals 13 residues. For the CDR3, the DNA is TGTGCCACTTCCTTAAACGGCCCCTACGAGCAGTACTTC. This codes for CATSLNGPYEQYF.

V gene TRBV3-1 (or the pseudogene TRBV3-2) combines with J gene TRBJ1-1; TRBD1 agrees at 7 bases. The CDR3 is 15 residues long. Germline CDR1 is LGHDT and CDR2 is YNNKEL (reference sequence). Trimming at V came to 0 bases and at J to 4 bases, leaving 5 bases not matched to a gene. The DNA for the CDR3 is TGTGCCAGCAGCCAAGATCGGTCAGGGGGCACTGAAGCTTTCTTT. Translated: CASSQDRSGGTEAFF.

The J gene is TRBJ1-2, the V gene TRBV5-4, with D possibly matching TRBD1 (6 bases). The CDR3 covers 14 residues. The ends were cut back, 4 bases at V and 5 bases at J, with 15 bases in the middle. In germline, CDR1 is SGHNT, CDR2 YYREEE (reference sequence). The CDR3 reads CASSESRGGYGYTF. In DNA, the CDR3 is TGTGCCAGCAGCGAATCCAGGGGCGGGTATGGCTACACCTTC.

The chain recombines TRBV7-9 with TRBJ2-6; D is uncertain. The CDR3 extends over 16 amino acids. Trimming left V 3 bases short and J 2 bases short, with 11 bases between. CDR1 SEHNR and CDR2 FQNEAQ come from the germline V gene (reference sequence). The CDR3 nucleotides read TGTGCCAGCAGCTTCAGGTCGCTGCCTGGGGCCAACGTCCTGACTTTC. Its translation is CASSFRSLPGANVLTF.

As DNA, the CDR3 is TGTGCCAGAGGGGGGGCGGCGAACACTGAAGCTTTCTTT. This encodes CARGGAANTEAFF. The V call is TRBV19, the J call TRBJ1-1, with D possibly TRBD1 on 6 matching bases. From germline, CDR1 is LNHDA and CDR2 SQIVND (reference sequence). This CDR3 contains 13 residues. Trimming shortened V by 9 bases and J by 1 base, and 12 bases separated the two germline ends.